The 14 T cell receptor beta chains below were found in one sample sequenced in a study of T cells in Graves' hyperthyroidism and ophthalmopathy. It was RNA transcripts that yielded the amplified TCR beta CDR3 regions. Researchers ran a first-round RT-PCR on the TCR CDR3 using the HTBI primer set. Using its own MiXCR run on the multiplex PCR reads, TCRdb lists one record per CDR3 protein. The top ten hold around 30% of the sample, which has fewer than 350,000 distinct CDR3 sequences, 15% seen once. The sequenced sample consisted of blood. Receptor source: a woman aged 50 to 65 with Graves' hyperthyroidism that later progressed to Graves' ophthalmopathy.

This clonotype was recorded at least ten times. The gene calls are TRBV5-1 and TRBJ2-2; D might be TRBD2 (6 bases). The V and J ends lost 6 bases and 4 bases respectively, with 13 bases between them. This CDR3 comprises 14 residues. Germline V gives CDR1 SGHRS, CDR2 YFSETQ. The CDR3 sequence: CASTWQGGTGELFF. CDR3 bases: TGCGCCAGCACGTGGCAGGGAGGCACCGGGGAGCTGTTTTTT.

The chain uses TRBV5-6 and TRBJ1-1; D may be TRBD1 (5 bases). V lost 0 bases and J 7 bases, leaving 10 bases between the germline ends. The germline CDR1 and CDR2 sequences are SGHDT and YYEEEE. This CDR3 comprises 13 residues. In DNA form, the CDR3 reads TGTGCCAGCAGCTTGGCCTCGGGGGTTGAAGCTTTCTTT. This encodes CASSLASGVEAFF. The variable domain in full, completed from reference TRBV5-6 and TRBJ1-1, reads DAGVTQSPTHLIKTRGQQVTLRCSPKSGHDTVSWYQQALGQGPQFIFQYYEEEERQRGNFPDRFSGHQFPNYSSELNVNALLLGDSALYLCASSLASGVEAFFGQGTRLTVV.

This clonotype was seen a few times. This rearrangement joins TRBV6-1 to TRBJ2-1, with TRBD2 matching over 7 bases. Trimming removed 2 bases from V and 16 bases from J; junction bases left unmatched: 8. Germline V gene data show CDR1 as MNHNS and CDR2 as SASEGT. The CDR3 sequence is 12 residues long. CDR3 sequence (DNA): TGTGCCAGCAGTGAATACCGGGGAGGGCCTTTCTTC. It codes for CASSEYRGGPFF.

This rearrangement joins TRBV6-1 to TRBJ1-1; D not resolved. The CDR3 is 14 amino acids. The V gene lost 3 bases and the J gene lost 1 base, with 9 bases spanning the gap. In germline, CDR1 is MNHNS, CDR2 SASEGT. The CDR3 here is CASSDWSQNTEAFF. The CDR3 DNA reads as TGTGCCAGCAGTGATTGGTCACAGAACACTGAAGCTTTCTTT.

The table lists this clonotype with a few counts. The rearrangement joins TRBV19 to TRBJ2-2; perhaps TRBD1 as D (5 bases). V was clipped by 0 bases and J by 1 base, with 9 bases between them. CDR1 is LNHDA and CDR2 is SQIVND in the germline V gene (reference sequence). This CDR3 is 16 amino acids long. CDR3 in amino acids: CASSIEAGQNTGELFF. CDR3 bases: TGTGCCAGTAGTATAGAGGCCGGACAGAACACCGGGGAGCTGTTTTTT. Supplemented by reference TRBV19 and TRBJ2-2, the full variable domain reads DGGITQSPKYLFRKEGQNVTLSCEQNLNHDAMYWYRQDPGQGLRLIYYSQIVNDFQKGDIAEGYSVSREKKESFPLTVTSAQKNPTAFYLCASSIEAGQNTGELFFGEGSRLTVL.

This clonotype occurred a few times. The V and J genes are TRBV6-7 and TRBJ1-4; D gene uncertain. TRBV6-7 is annotated as an ORF whose role is uncertain. Trimming removed 0 bases at V and 7 bases at J, with 9 bases between. This CDR3 has 14 amino acids. DNA of the CDR3: TGTGCCAGCAGTTACTCCGGGCTGGGTGAAAAACTGTTTTTT. Its translation: CASSYSGLGEKLFF.

As to this clonotype: At one of its ends the junction is not consistent with the germline gene, which may arise from a read error. The chain is built from TRBV27 and TRBJ2-3, with 11 bases that match TRBD2. Germline loops: CDR1 MNHEY, CDR2 SMNVEV (reference sequence). The CDR3 is made up of 15 amino acids. The CDR3 reads CASSSLAGAADAQYF. The DNA of the CDR3 is TGTGCCAGCAGTTCACTAGCGGGAGCTGCAGATGCGCAGTATTTT.

At least ten counts were recorded for this clonotype. The V gene is TRBV5-1, the J gene TRBJ1-1; D is undetermined. Trimming took 2 bases from V and 5 from J, leaving 10 bases between them. The CDR3 extends over 13 amino acids. In germline, CDR1 is SGHRS, CDR2 YFSETQ. In nucleotides, the CDR3 is TGCGCCAGCAGCTTAAGGGTTGAAACTGAAGCTTTCTTT. The encoded protein is CASSLRVETEAFF.

This clonotype was detected ten times or more. The gene calls are TRBV27 and TRBJ2-5, with no clear D. The CDR3 runs 15 residues. Trimming took 6 bases from V and 2 from J, leaving 16 bases between them. CDR1 and CDR2 (germline): MNHEY, SMNVEV (reference sequence). The CDR3 protein is CASSPGQLIQETQYF. For the CDR3, the DNA is TGTGCCAGCAGCCCCGGGCAGCTAATACAAGAGACCCAGTACTTC.

At least ten counts were recorded for this clonotype. The rearrangement joins TRBV11-2 to TRBJ2-5, with TRBD2 identical over 12 bases. Germline V gene data show CDR1 as SGHAT and CDR2 as FQNNGV. This CDR3 comprises 17 residues. The V segment lost 1 base and the J segment 5 bases; nucleotides outside the gene matches: 8. In nucleotides, the CDR3 is TGTGCCAGCAGCTTAGGTCTGACTAGCGGGAGAGGTGAGACCCAGTACTTC. Amino acid sequence: CASSLGLTSGRGETQYF.

This clonotype has a count of ten or more. V usage is TRBV28 and J usage is TRBJ2-2, with TRBD2 as a possible D gene (6 bases). From germline, CDR1 is MDHEN and CDR2 SYDVKM. V lost 7 bases and J lost 1, with 10 bases in between. The CDR3 has 14 amino acids. CDR3 nucleotides: TGTGCCAGCACCCAAGCGGGGAACACCGGGGAGCTGTTTTTT. Encoded protein: CASTQAGNTGELFF.

The V gene is TRBV6-1, the J gene TRBJ2-1; 13 nucleotides align to TRBD2. V lost 7 bases, J lost 11 bases, and 17 bases stayed unmatched. CDR3 length: 17 residues. Per germline, CDR1 MNHNS and CDR2 SASEGT. For the CDR3, the DNA is TGTGCCAGCACCCCGGCCCCCCAAACTAGCGGGAGGGCGCAGCAGTTCTTC. This gives the protein CASTPAPQTSGRAQQFF.

In this sample, this clonotype turned up many times. CDR3 protein: CASSLLTGDEKLFF. The CDR3 DNA reads TGTGCCAGCTCCTTATTGACAGGGGATGAAAAACTGTTTTTT. The chain has TRBV2 and TRBJ1-4; 8 nucleotides match TRBD1. The CDR3 totals 14 residues. The junction had 8 bases not matched to a gene; V was cut back by 8 bases and J by 6 bases. Per germline, CDR1 SNHLY and CDR2 FYNNEI.

This clonotype occurred once. A single base separates this from a much larger clone, so it may be a read error. The V gene is TRBV20-1, the J gene TRBJ2-3; 9 bases are shared with TRBD1. The CDR3 length is 15 residues. Germline trimming cut 1 base from V and 4 bases from J; bases unmatched to any gene: 6. Germline values: CDR1 DFQATT, CDR2 SNEGSKA (reference sequence). The CDR3 loop reads CSARATGGVADTQYF. The CDR3 DNA follows: TGCAGTGCTAGAGCGACAGGGGGGGTCGCAGATACGCAGTATTTT.